This is a list of T cell receptor beta chains from one sample in a study of T-cell reconstitution after alpha-beta-depleted transplantation in children. TCRdb recomputed calls from the PCR reads with MiXCR, one row per CDR3 protein. The sample has around 370,000 distinct CDR3 sequences; roughly 15% are singletons. The input for sequencing was PBMCs, mostly from graft donor cells, taken 360 days after TCRalphabeta/CD19-depleted stem cell transplant. These receptor sequences come from a male patient aged 2 to 10 who had a stem cell transplant for acute lymphoblastic leukemia, so the T cells may come from the graft donor. The CDR3 runs from the conserved cysteine through the conserved F or W. The D gene is left open where the match is weak. Size is stated for part of the rows, as once, few or many counts, or as a class when the clone is expanded.

cdr3_aa: CASSQEGGQGIWTKNIQYF
cdr3_nt: TGCGCCAGCAGCCAAGAGGGGGGACAGGGAATCTGGACCAAAAACATTCAGTACTTC
v_call: TRBV4-3
clone_size: few
j_call: TRBJ2-4
d_call: TRBD1

cdr3_aa: CASSPGTSGGTGELFF
cdr3_nt: TGTGCCAGCAGCCCTGGAACTAGCGGAGGCACCGGGGAGCTGTTTTTT
v_call: TRBV7-8
clone_size: -
j_call: TRBJ2-2
d_call: TRBD2

cdr3_aa: CASSLGHSRNEQFF
cdr3_nt: TGTGCCAGCAGCTTAGGACACAGCCGGAATGAGCAGTTCTTC
v_call: TRBV11-2
clone_size: few
j_call: TRBJ2-1
d_call: -

cdr3_aa: CASSYSMGRTLYNEQFF
cdr3_nt: TGTGCCAGCAGTTACTCAATGGGTAGGACTTTATACAATGAGCAGTTCTTC
v_call: TRBV6-2/TRBV6-3
clone_size: -
j_call: TRBJ2-1
d_call: -

cdr3_aa: CASSAAGTGGQTQYF
cdr3_nt: TGTGCCAGCTCAGCCGCCGGGACAGGGGGACAGACCCAGTACTTC
v_call: TRBV18
clone_size: -
j_call: TRBJ2-5
d_call: TRBD1

cdr3_aa: CASSPGQAEFYEQYF
cdr3_nt: TGTGCCAGCAGCCCTGGACAGGCCGAATTCTACGAGCAGTACTTC
v_call: TRBV12-3/TRBV12-4
clone_size: -
j_call: TRBJ2-7
d_call: TRBD1

cdr3_aa: CASGSPTGMNTEAFF
cdr3_nt: TGTGCTAGTGGTTCACCGACAGGGATGAACACTGAAGCTTTCTTT
v_call: TRBV12-5
clone_size: few
j_call: TRBJ1-1
d_call: TRBD1

cdr3_aa: CASSPGLGYTF
cdr3_nt: TGCGCCAGCAGCCCCGGACTTGGCTACACCTTC
v_call: TRBV5-1
clone_size: few
j_call: TRBJ1-2
d_call: -

cdr3_aa: CASSYLTENYEQYF
cdr3_nt: TGTGCCAGCAGTTACTTGACAGAAAACTACGAGCAGTACTTC
v_call: TRBV6-2/TRBV6-3
clone_size: many
j_call: TRBJ2-7
d_call: -

cdr3_aa: CASRVGGLAPYEQYF
cdr3_nt: TGTGCCAGCAGGGTCGGCGGACTAGCCCCCTACGAGCAGTACTTC
v_call: TRBV6-5
clone_size: many
j_call: TRBJ2-7
d_call: TRBD2

cdr3_aa: CSARTLTREDIQYF
cdr3_nt: TGCAGTGCTAGAACGTTAACGCGGGAGGACATTCAGTACTTC
v_call: TRBV20-1
clone_size: -
j_call: TRBJ2-4
d_call: TRBD2

cdr3_aa: CSGGTGGYEQYF
cdr3_nt: TGCAGCGGCGGGACAGGCGGCTACGAGCAGTACTTC
v_call: TRBV29-1
clone_size: many
j_call: TRBJ2-7
d_call: TRBD1

cdr3_aa: CASSLEGTSDYNEQFF
cdr3_nt: TGTGCCAGCAGCTTAGAGGGGACTAGTGACTACAATGAGCAGTTCTTC
v_call: TRBV11-2
clone_size: few
j_call: TRBJ2-1
d_call: TRBD2

cdr3_aa: CASSADRTLAKNIQYF
cdr3_nt: TGTGCCAGCAGTGCCGACAGAACCCTAGCCAAAAACATTCAGTACTTC
v_call: TRBV6-2/TRBV6-3
clone_size: once
j_call: TRBJ2-4
d_call: -